The 26 T cell receptor beta chains in this list originate from one sample, sequenced in a study of OX40 agonist ivuxolimab in advanced cancers. Sequencing was performed with immunoSEQ multiplex PCR; in TCRdb, only in-frame clones are kept and a portion is missing. Of roughly 61,000 clones listed, approximately 88% are singletons. Sequences were derived from CD4+ or CD8+ T cells sorted from blood, sampled in a trial of the OX40 agonist ivuxolimab. Every receptor here comes from an adult with an advanced solid tumor such as melanoma, head and neck, liver or kidney cancer.

The rearrangement joins TRBV30 to TRBJ1-1; no clear D gene. V lost 5 bases to trimming and J lost 0 bases, with 10 bases between them. CDR1 and CDR2 from the germline V gene are GTSNPN and SVGIG (reference sequence). The CDR3 spans 13 residues. Here the CDR3 DNA reads TGTGCCTGGTCGAAGGAAATGAACACTGAAGCTTTCTTT. Protein sequence: CAWSKEMNTEAFF.

The chain links TRBV27 to TRBJ2-7; tentatively, D is TRBD1 or TRBD2 (5 bases each). CDR1 is MNHEY, CDR2 SMNVEV, per germline (reference sequence). Between the trimmed V and J ends, which lost 4 bases and 2 bases, there was a span of 15 bases. CDR3 size: 15 residues. The CDR3 DNA follows: TGTGCCAGCAGTTACCAGGGTGGGGAGACCTACGAGCAGTACTTC. This gives the protein CASSYQGGETYEQYF.

This clone was seen just once. The chain recombines TRBV15 with TRBJ2-7; 10 bases align to TRBD1. The germline V gene encodes CDR1 LNHNV and CDR2 YYDKDF (reference sequence). V shed 0 bases and J 5 bases; nucleotides not matched to a gene: 7. This CDR3 is 16 amino acids long. The CDR3 here is CATSRDLGTGVNEQYF. The CDR3, as DNA: TGTGCCACCAGCAGAGATCTGGGGACAGGGGTCAACGAGCAGTACTTC.

V gene TRBV18 combines with J gene TRBJ1-1; 8 bases match TRBD1. Germline loops: CDR1 KGHSH, CDR2 LQKENI. The CDR3 runs to 16 residues. V shed 1 base, J shed 1 base, and the junction held 5 bases outside the gene matches. The CDR3 here is CASSPRTGQENTEAFF. The CDR3 DNA reads TGTGCCAGCTCACCACGGACGGGACAGGAGAACACTGAAGCTTTCTTT.

V gene TRBV2 combines with J gene TRBJ1-5; maybe TRBD1 (6 bases). V lost 5 bases and J 3 bases, leaving 11 bases between the germline ends. The germline CDR1 and CDR2 sequences are SNHLY and FYNNEI. CDR3 length: 14 amino acids. The CDR3 region is CASSSTGYNQPQHF. Written as DNA, the CDR3 is TGTGCCAGCAGTTCTACAGGGTACAATCAGCCCCAGCATTTT.

This clone was picked up one time. This chain uses TRBV7-2 with TRBJ2-5, with 7 bases identical to TRBD2. The CDR3 runs 16 residues. After removal of 0 bases from V and 1 base from J, the junction contained 5 bases not matched to a gene. Germline CDR1 SGHTA, CDR2 FQGNSA. In nucleotides, the CDR3 is TGTGCCAGCAGCTTAGCGTCGACGGGAGGCCAAGAGACCCAGTACTTC. The encoded protein is CASSLASTGGQETQYF.

CDR3 bases: TGTGCCAGTAGTACCCAACAGGGGTTCGGAGAGACCCAGTACTTC. Its protein product is CASSTQQGFGETQYF. The chain recombines TRBV19 with TRBJ2-5; 7 bases are a match to TRBD1. Germline V gene lookup returns CDR1 LNHDA and CDR2 SQIVND (reference sequence). Losses at the gene ends were 4 bases for V and 4 bases for J; bases not matched to a gene: 9. The CDR3 extends over 15 amino acids.

This rearrangement joins TRBV10-3 to TRBJ1-3; no clear D. V was pared by 4 bases and J by 3 bases, with 7 bases between. The CDR3 contains 13 residues. Germline loops: CDR1 ENHRY, CDR2 SYGVKD. The CDR3 reads CAISVELGNTIYF. CDR3 in DNA: TGTGCCATCAGTGTAGAGCTTGGAAACACCATATATTTT.

As for this clone: The same CDR3 arises from other DNA sequences in this sample as well. CDR3 in DNA: TGTGCCAGCAGCCTGACAGGCTATGGCTACACCTTC. Amino acid sequence: CASSLTGYGYTF. V and J are TRBV28 and TRBJ1-2; tentatively, D is TRBD1 (6 bases). This CDR3 spans 12 amino acids. The V end was cut by 6 bases, the J end by 4 bases, with 9 bases between. CDR1 MDHEN and CDR2 SYDVKM come from the germline V gene.

This clone was seen a handful of times. The chain carries TRBV28 and TRBJ1-2, with no clear D. CDR1 and CDR2 from the germline V gene are MDHEN and SYDVKM. The CDR3 extends over 9 amino acids. Trimming took 10 bases from V and 4 from J, leaving 4 bases between them. CDR3 loop: CATTYGYTF. In nucleotides, the CDR3 is TGTGCCACCACCTATGGCTACACCTTC.

This clone was counted between two and nine times. The chain carries TRBV30 and TRBJ2-7, with a weak D call TRBD2 (5 bases). Germline assignment: CDR1 GTSNPN and CDR2 SVGIG (reference sequence). Trimming pared 4 bases from V and 6 bases from J, leaving 10 bases between. This CDR3 has 11 residues. CDR3 coding DNA: TGTGCCTGGACGCGGGCGCGCGAGCAGTACTTC. Its translation: CAWTRAREQYF.

This chain connects TRBV10-1 to TRBJ2-5; either TRBD1 or TRBD2 may fit D (5 bases each). Deletions cut 0 bases from V and 1 base from J, with 9 bases between. Germline CDR1 WNHNN, CDR2 SYGVQD (reference sequence). The CDR3 totals 15 residues. The CDR3, as DNA: TGCGCCAGCAGTGAGTCGCCCGGGGCCCAAGAGACCCAGTACTTC. It is translated as CASSESPGAQETQYF.

This clone appeared once. The rearrangement uses TRBV6-5 and TRBJ1-6; no firm D call. The CDR3 has 15 amino acids. Deletions cut 7 bases from V and 7 bases from J, with 17 bases between. Germline V gene sequence: CDR1 MNHEY, CDR2 SVGAGI. CDR3 residues: CASIKSPGLNSPLHF. CDR3 sequence (DNA): TGTGCCAGCATCAAGAGTCCCGGACTAAATTCACCCCTCCACTTT.

The chain joins TRBV20-1 to TRBJ2-7; no definite D call. CDR1 DFQATT and CDR2 SNEGSKA come from the germline V gene (reference sequence). The CDR3 consists of 11 residues. V shed 3 bases and J shed 3 bases, with 6 bases lying between them. In DNA form, the CDR3 reads TGCAGTGCTAGTCCGATCTACGAGCAGTACTTC. This sequence encodes CSASPIYEQYF.

This rearrangement joins TRBV11-1 to TRBJ2-7, with no clear D. V lost 1 base to trimming and J lost 3 bases, with 7 bases between them. The V gene's germline CDR1 is SGHAT and CDR2 FQDESV (reference sequence). The CDR3 is 13 amino acids. CDR3 nucleotides: TGTGCCAGCAGCTTAGGTACAGACTACGAGCAGTACTTC. Its protein product is CASSLGTDYEQYF.

This chain links TRBV27 with TRBJ2-5; the D is unclear. The closer fit of TRBJ2-7 to the DNA end suggests the J call may be wrong. This CDR3 region has 14 residues. Germline V gene data show CDR1 as MNHEY and CDR2 as SMNVEV (reference sequence). CDR3 coding DNA: TGTGCCAGCAGTTTCCGCCCCGACACCTACGAGCAGTACTTC. Protein sequence: CASSFRPDTYEQYF.

This chain links TRBV19 with TRBJ2-6; 12 bases are a match to TRBD1. The V and J ends lost 3 bases and 3 bases, in that order; junction bases with no gene match: 3. CDR3 length: 17 amino acids. The germline V gene encodes CDR1 LNHDA and CDR2 SQIVND (reference sequence). This CDR3 is CASSIGDRGLGANVLTF. The CDR3 DNA sequence: TGTGCCAGTAGTATCGGGGACAGGGGGCTTGGGGCCAACGTCCTGACTTTC.

The chain employs TRBV5-8 and TRBJ1-4; 8 bases line up with TRBD1. Looked up from germline, CDR1 is SGHTS and CDR2 is YDEGEE. The V segment lost 2 bases and the J segment 7 bases; nucleotides outside the gene matches: 7. CDR3 length: 15 residues. The CDR3 DNA follows: TGTGCCAGCAGCTTCGGACAGGGCCGGAGTGAAAAACTGTTTTTT. Its protein product is CASSFGQGRSEKLFF.

The chain couples TRBV19 to TRBJ2-7, with D perhaps matching TRBD1 (6 bases). Deletions cut 3 bases from V and 6 bases from J, with 18 bases between. This CDR3 has 15 residues. Per the germline V gene, CDR1 is LNHDA and CDR2 is SQIVND (reference sequence). This CDR3 is CASSIRDTPPTEQYF. The CDR3 nucleotides read TGTGCCAGTAGTATCCGGGACACGCCTCCTACCGAGCAGTACTTC.

The J gene is TRBJ1-1, the V gene TRBV7-8, with D uncertain. CDR1 is SGHVS, CDR2 FQNEAQ, per germline. V lost 5 bases to trimming and J lost 1 base, with 11 bases between them. This CDR3 region has 14 residues. CDR3 DNA: TGTGCCAGCAGCGCAAGAGGGAGGAACACTGAAGCTTTCTTT. Protein sequence: CASSARGRNTEAFF.

The chain joins TRBV7-6 to TRBJ2-1; no clear D gene. The ends were cut back, 3 bases at V and 6 bases at J, with 12 bases in the middle. Germline CDR1 is SGHVS and CDR2 is FNYEAQ. CDR3 length equals 14 residues. CDR3 sequence (DNA): TGTGCCAGCAGCTTGGGTCAACAGATCAATGAGCAGTTCTTC. Encoded protein: CASSLGQQINEQFF.

This clone occurred a few times. V is TRBV7-8 and J is TRBJ2-2; D is ambiguous. V was shortened by 5 bases and J by 7 bases, with 8 bases between the two germline ends. Germline CDR1 is SGHVS and CDR2 is FQNEAQ. The CDR3 loop spans 12 amino acids. The CDR3 protein is CASSPDDGELFF. CDR3 coding DNA: TGTGCCAGCAGCCCGGACGACGGGGAGCTGTTTTTT.

CDR3 nucleotide sequence: TGCGCCAGCAGCCCAAGGACAGGACAGGTCTACGAGCAGTACTTC. The encoded protein is CASSPRTGQVYEQYF. The gene calls are TRBV5-1 and TRBJ2-7; 7 nucleotides align to TRBD1. Trimming took 4 bases from V and 3 from J; bases not matched to a gene: 10. This CDR3 contains 15 residues. From germline, CDR1 is SGHRS and CDR2 YFSETQ.

This clone was observed a single time. The chain links TRBV18 to TRBJ2-3; a possible D gene is TRBD2 (6 bases). CDR1 KGHSH and CDR2 LQKENI come from the germline V gene. V lost 2 bases to trimming and J lost 4 bases, with 16 bases between them. The CDR3 loop spans 16 amino acids. CDR3 sequence: CASSPSTPGRSDTQYF. CDR3 coding DNA: TGTGCCAGCTCACCAAGTACCCCGGGGAGGTCAGATACGCAGTATTTT.

The DNA for the CDR3 is TGCGCCAGCAGCCAAGTTATGTACTATGGCTACACCTTC. Its translation: CASSQVMYYGYTF. The chain couples TRBV4-1 to TRBJ1-2, with D unresolved. The ends were cut back, 1 base at V and 3 bases at J, with 6 bases in the middle. This CDR3 comprises 13 residues. The germline V gene has CDR1 MGHRA and CDR2 YSYEKL.

The rearrangement links TRBV5-1 to TRBJ1-1; TRBD1 agrees at 7 bases. V was pared by 4 bases and J by 6 bases, with 6 bases of the junction left unmatched. Germline V CDR1 and CDR2: SGHRS, YFSETQ. The CDR3 is 13 amino acids. CDR3 nucleotide sequence: TGCGCCAGCAGCCTGGGACAGACCTCTGAAGCTTTCTTT. It translates to CASSLGQTSEAFF.